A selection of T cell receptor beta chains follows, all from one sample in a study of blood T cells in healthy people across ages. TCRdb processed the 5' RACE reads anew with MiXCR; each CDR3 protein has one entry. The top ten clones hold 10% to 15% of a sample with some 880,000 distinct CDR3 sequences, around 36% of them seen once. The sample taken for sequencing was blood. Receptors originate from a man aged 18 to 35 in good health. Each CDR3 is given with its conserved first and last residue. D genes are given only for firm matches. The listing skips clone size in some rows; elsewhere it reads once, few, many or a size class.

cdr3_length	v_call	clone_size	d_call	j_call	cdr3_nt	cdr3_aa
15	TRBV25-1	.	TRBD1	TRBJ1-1	TGTGCCAGCAGTGAACCCGACAGGGGGGGCACTGAAGCTTTCTTT	CASSEPDRGGTEAFF
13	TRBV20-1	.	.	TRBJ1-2	TGCAGTGCCGGAAGGGGGTCGGACTATGGCTACACCTTC	CSAGRGSDYGYTF
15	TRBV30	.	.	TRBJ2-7	TGTGCCTGGAGTACCGGGAGAGGACCCTACAATGAGCAGTACTTC	CAWSTGRGPYNEQYF
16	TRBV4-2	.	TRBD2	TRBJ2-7	TGTGCCAGCAGCCAAGATAGGGGACTAGCATCCTACGAGCAGTACTTC	CASSQDRGLASYEQYF
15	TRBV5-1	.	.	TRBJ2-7	TGCGCCAGCAGGGTTAGTGTTTTGAACCCCTACGAGCAGTACTTC	CASRVSVLNPYEQYF
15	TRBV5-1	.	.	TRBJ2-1	TGCGCCAGCAGCTTTGAACCAGAAGCGTACAATGAGCAGTTCTTC	CASSFEPEAYNEQFF
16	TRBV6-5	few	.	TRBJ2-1	TGTGCCAGCAGTTTCTCTAGCGCGAGCTCCTACAATGAGCAGTTCTTC	CASSFSSASSYNEQFF
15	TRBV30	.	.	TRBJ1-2	TGTGCCTGGAGTGCTCCCAGGGATAGGAGCTATGGCTACACCTTC	CAWSAPRDRSYGYTF
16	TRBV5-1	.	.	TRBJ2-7	TGCGCCAGCAGCCTGTCATCTTTCGGCTCCTACAATGAGCAGTACTTC	CASSLSSFGSYNEQYF
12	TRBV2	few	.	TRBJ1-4	TGTGCCAGCAGTGAATTGGGTCCTAAACTGTTTTTT	CASSELGPKLFF